These 26 T cell receptor beta chains came from one sample sequenced in a study of T cell responses to AZD1222 COVID-19 vaccine. Sequencing was performed with immunoSEQ multiplex PCR; in TCRdb, only in-frame clones are kept and a portion is missing. The sample shows about 93,000 clones, approximately 86% of them seen only once. This specimen consisted of peripheral blood, obtained on day 0 of AZD1222 vaccination. Every receptor here comes from an adult in good health.

The chain has TRBV7-2 and TRBJ1-5; D unclear. V was trimmed by 4 bases and J by 6 bases, leaving 13 bases between them. Germline CDR1 reads SGHTA; CDR2 reads FQGNSA. CDR3 size: 14 residues. As DNA, the CDR3 is TGTGCCAGCAGCTCAACACTGAAAAGTCAGCCCCAGCATTTT. Translating gives CASSSTLKSQPQHF.

The gene calls are TRBV24-1 and TRBJ2-1; D remains ambiguous. V was shortened by 3 bases and J by 15 bases, with 14 bases between the two germline ends. The length of the CDR3 is 12 residues. The germline gives CDR1 KGHDR, CDR2 SFDVKD. The CDR3 nucleotides read TGTGCCACCAGTGATCCCATGACCGAGAGGTTCTTC. Its translation: CATSDPMTERFF.

This chain joins TRBV7-2 and TRBJ1-4, with D unresolved. The CDR3 covers 13 residues. V gave up 1 base and J gave up 12 bases, with 12 bases separating them. Germline assignment: CDR1 SGHTA and CDR2 FQGNSA. CDR3 DNA sequence: TGTGCCAGCAGCTTAGTACGCCCTGGGGAACTGTTTTTT. Protein product: CASSLVRPGELFF.

The genes are TRBV7-2 and TRBJ2-7; TRBD1 aligns across 8 bases. V lost 5 bases and J lost 7; bases outside the gene matches: 13. CDR1 is SGHTA, CDR2 FQGNSA, per germline. The CDR3 runs 15 residues. For the CDR3, the DNA is TGTGCCAGCAGCCCTCTCTTGGACAGGGCTAGGGAGCAGTACTTC. This translates into CASSPLLDRAREQYF.

V is TRBV14 and J is TRBJ2-7; 15 bases match TRBD2. From germline, CDR1 is SGHDN and CDR2 FVKESK. Trimming cost V 5 bases and J 3 bases; bases outside gene matches: 8. CDR3 length: 17 amino acids. This chain's CDR3 is CASSSGLAGGPGYEQYF. CDR3 DNA sequence: TGTGCCAGCAGCTCAGGACTAGCGGGAGGGCCTGGCTACGAGCAGTACTTC. Full variable domain (rest looked up from reference TRBV14 and TRBJ2-7): EAGVTQFPSHSVIEKGQTVTLRCDPISGHDNLYWYRRVMGKEIKFLLHFVKESKQDESGMPNNRFLAERTGGTYSTLKVQPAELEDSGVYFCASSSGLAGGPGYEQYFGPGTRLTVT.

The chain couples TRBV29-1 to TRBJ2-5; 11 bases fit TRBD1. This CDR3 contains 15 residues. Germline assignment: CDR1 SQVTM and CDR2 ANQGSEA. V lost 7 bases to trimming and J lost 5 bases; unmatched junction nucleotides: 12. The CDR3 sequence: CSARGTGGSRETQYF. The CDR3 region has the DNA TGCAGCGCCAGGGGGACAGGGGGTTCCAGGGAGACCCAGTACTTC.

J is TRBJ2-7 and V is TRBV27, with 7 bases matching TRBD2. The CDR3 length is 14 residues. V trimming: 5 bases; J trimming: 3 bases; junction bases outside the gene matches: 7. Germline V gene lookup returns CDR1 MNHEY and CDR2 SMNVEV (reference sequence). CDR3 protein: CASSGSGIYYEQYF. DNA for the CDR3: TGTGCCAGCAGTGGGAGCGGGATTTACTACGAGCAGTACTTC.

The chain recombines TRBV18 with TRBJ2-7; the D gene is possibly TRBD2 (5 bases). Germline V gene data show CDR1 as KGHSH and CDR2 as LQKENI. CDR3 length equals 16 residues. The germline V and J ends were trimmed by 0 bases and 4 bases, with 16 bases remaining between them. CDR3: CASSPPATRAPYEQYF. The CDR3 coding sequence is TGTGCCAGCTCACCACCGGCCACTAGAGCTCCTTACGAGCAGTACTTC. The variable domain in full, with the rest retrieved from reference TRBV18 and TRBJ2-7, is NAGVMQNPRHLVRRRGQEARLRCSPMKGHSHVYWYRQLPEEGLKFMVYLQKENIIDESGMPKERFSAEFPKEGPSILRIQQVVRGDSAAYFCASSPPATRAPYEQYFGPGTRLTVT.

The chain carries TRBV24-1 and TRBJ2-7; 9 bases map to TRBD2. The length of the CDR3 is 16 residues. With V trimmed by 3 bases and J by 7 bases, 12 bases remained unmatched. Per germline, CDR1 KGHDR and CDR2 SFDVKD. The CDR3 here is CATSDARASGKGEQYF. The CDR3 bases are TGTGCCACCAGTGATGCGAGGGCTAGCGGGAAAGGGGAGCAGTACTTC.

The rearrangement joins TRBV7-8 to TRBJ2-1, with 7 nucleotides matching TRBD2. Germline lookup yields CDR1 SGHVS and CDR2 FQNEAQ. The CDR3 has 15 residues. J was trimmed by 4 bases and V by 0 bases; bases with no gene match: 3. Here the CDR3 reads CASSLAQGGYNEQFF. DNA for the CDR3: TGTGCCAGCAGCTTAGCGCAGGGAGGGTACAATGAGCAGTTCTTC.

J is TRBJ1-2 and V is TRBV5-1; TRBD1 aligns across 8 bases. CDR1 is SGHRS, CDR2 YFSETQ, per germline. This CDR3 spans 15 amino acids. With 4 bases clipped from V and 4 bases from J, the junction kept 9 bases outside the gene matches. The CDR3 is CASSREGQDLYGYTF. CDR3 nucleotides: TGCGCCAGCAGCCGCGAGGGACAGGACCTCTATGGCTACACCTTC. The entire variable domain, with the rest obtained from reference TRBV5-1 and TRBJ1-2, is as follows: KAGVTQTPRYLIKTRGQQVTLSCSPISGHRSVSWYQQTPGQGLQFLFEYFSETQRNKGNFPGRFSGRQFSNSRSEMNVSTLELGDSALYLCASSREGQDLYGYTFGSGTRLTVV.

This chain links TRBV19 with TRBJ2-1; D possibly matches TRBD1 or TRBD2 (6 bases each). Per germline, CDR1 LNHDA and CDR2 SQIVND (reference sequence). V was trimmed by 0 bases and J by 13 bases, leaving 10 bases between them. The CDR3 consists of 12 residues. CDR3 loop: CASSIDGGGQFF. The CDR3 DNA reads TGTGCCAGTAGTATAGACGGAGGGGGTCAGTTCTTC.

J is TRBJ2-5 and V is TRBV27; 8 bases fit TRBD2. The germline CDR1 and CDR2 sequences are MNHEY and SMNVEV (reference sequence). Germline trimming cut 5 bases from V and 3 bases from J; bases unmatched to any gene: 8. The CDR3 is 15 amino acids. The CDR3 protein is CASSPQGSGKETQYF. CDR3 in DNA: TGTGCCAGCAGTCCCCAGGGTAGCGGGAAAGAGACCCAGTACTTC.

The rearrangement links TRBV28 to TRBJ1-5, with D possibly matching TRBD1 (6 bases). The CDR3 extends over 14 amino acids. Germline V gene data show CDR1 as MDHEN and CDR2 as SYDVKM. Trimming took off 7 bases at V and 6 bases at J, with 16 bases between the two ends. The CDR3 loop reads CASILQGLLQPQHF. The CDR3 DNA reads as TGTGCCAGCATCCTACAGGGTTTGCTTCAGCCCCAGCATTTT.

The rearrangement links TRBV5-1 to TRBJ1-5; D is possibly TRBD1 (6 bases). This CDR3 comprises 14 residues. Germline CDR1 and CDR2: SGHRS and YFSETQ. The V and J ends lost 0 bases and 9 bases respectively, with 13 bases between them. CDR3 amino acids: CASSLAPEGGPQHF. The CDR3 nucleotides read TGCGCCAGCAGCTTGGCCCCGGAGGGGGGGCCCCAGCATTTT.

V is TRBV13 and J is TRBJ2-3; 11 nucleotides line up with TRBD2. This CDR3 has 21 amino acids. The germline V gene has CDR1 PRHDT and CDR2 FYEKMQ (reference sequence). V lost 5 bases, J lost 0 bases, and 19 bases stayed unmatched. The CDR3 nucleotides read TGTGCCAGCAGCCTGGACCGGGGACTAGCGGAGGAAGCCAGAAGCACAGATACGCAGTATTTT. Translating it yields CASSLDRGLAEEARSTDTQYF.

The gene calls are TRBV19 and TRBJ1-6, with D perhaps TRBD1 (6 bases). Looked up from germline, CDR1 is LNHDA and CDR2 is SQIVND (reference sequence). Trimming shortened V by 3 bases and J by 8 bases, and 14 bases separated the two germline ends. The CDR3 has 15 residues. CDR3 region: CASSITGKSDSPLHF. CDR3 DNA: TGTGCCAGTAGTATTACAGGGAAGTCGGATTCACCCCTCCACTTT. The complete variable domain, with remaining parts taken from reference TRBV19 and TRBJ1-6, reads DGGITQSPKYLFRKEGQNVTLSCEQNLNHDAMYWYRQDPGQGLRLIYYSQIVNDFQKGDIAEGYSVSREKKESFPLTVTSAQKNPTAFYLCASSITGKSDSPLHFGNGTRLTVT.

CDR3 in DNA: TGTGCCAGCAGCCCCCGGACTCCAGGGCCTTACGAGCAGTACTTC. Its translation is CASSPRTPGPYEQYF. V and J are TRBV9 and TRBJ2-7; D is tentatively TRBD1 or TRBD2 (5 bases each). Germline-derived CDR1 and CDR2 are SGDLS and YYNGEE. This CDR3 is built from 15 residues. The germline V and J ends were trimmed by 4 bases and 4 bases, with 18 bases remaining between them. The full variable domain, completed using reference TRBV9 and TRBJ2-7, is DSGVTQTPKHLITATGQRVTLRCSPRSGDLSVYWYQQSLDQGLQFLIQYYNGEERAKGNILERFSAQQFPDLHSELNLSSLELGDSALYFCASSPRTPGPYEQYFGPGTRLTVT.

The chain employs TRBV6-5 and TRBJ2-5; D is possibly TRBD2 (6 bases). V was trimmed by 2 bases and J by 5 bases, leaving 18 bases between them. CDR1 is MNHEY and CDR2 is SVGAGI in the germline V gene. This CDR3 contains 16 residues. CDR3 sequence: CASSYAPVRSGETQYF. The CDR3 nucleotides read TGTGCCAGCAGTTACGCCCCGGTACGGAGCGGGGAGACCCAGTACTTC.

The chain combines TRBV7-2 with TRBJ1-1, with 8 bases lining up with TRBD1. CDR1 is SGHTA and CDR2 is FQGNSA in the germline V gene. The CDR3 totals 15 residues. The J segment lost 2 bases and the V segment lost 4 bases, leaving 6 bases of the junction unmatched. CDR3 protein: CASSYGTGTNTEAFF. CDR3 bases: TGTGCCAGCAGCTACGGGACAGGAACCAACACTGAAGCTTTCTTT. The variable domain in full, completed from reference TRBV7-2 and TRBJ1-1, reads GAGVSQSPSNKVTEKGKDVELRCDPISGHTALYWYRQSLGQGLEFLIYFQGNSAPDKSGLPSDRFSAERTGGSVSTLTIQRTQQEDSAVYLCASSYGTGTNTEAFFGQGTRLTVV.

The chain joins TRBV24-1 to TRBJ2-1; possibly TRBD2 for D (6 bases). Germline loops: CDR1 KGHDR, CDR2 SFDVKD. V lost 3 bases and J lost 7, with 15 bases in between. The CDR3 has 15 amino acids. CDR3 loop: CATSDRRAGGNEQFF. The CDR3 DNA sequence: TGTGCCACCAGTGATCGCCGTGCCGGGGGTAATGAGCAGTTCTTC.

The chain has TRBV11-2 and TRBJ2-7; D possibly corresponds to TRBD1 (5 bases). V was clipped by 11 bases and J by 9 bases, with 17 bases between them. Germline V gene lookup returns CDR1 SGHAT and CDR2 FQNNGV. The CDR3 is 11 residues long. This CDR3 is CAQGLQTGQYF. The CDR3 bases are TGTGCCCAAGGCCTCCAAACAGGGCAGTACTTC.

The chain combines TRBV7-3 with TRBJ2-7; 7 bases are a match to TRBD1. CDR1 SGHTA and CDR2 FQGTGA come from the germline V gene. Trimming at V came to 1 base and at J to 2 bases, leaving 8 bases not matched to a gene. The CDR3 is made up of 16 amino acids. The chain's CDR3 is CASSLNHRDRTYEQYF. CDR3 sequence (DNA): TGTGCCAGCAGCTTAAATCACCGGGACAGAACCTACGAGCAGTACTTC.

This clone occurred a few times. V and J are TRBV30 and TRBJ1-1; D uncertain. This CDR3 has 14 residues. Germline values: CDR1 GTSNPN, CDR2 SVGIG (reference sequence). Trimming removed 0 bases at V and 4 bases at J, with 12 bases between. The CDR3 nucleotides read TGTGCCTGGAGTGTACGAGGGTTGGGCACTGAAGCTTTCTTT. It is translated as CAWSVRGLGTEAFF.

This clone was recorded only once. This chain joins TRBV28 and TRBJ1-2, with a tentative D call TRBD1 (5 bases). With 2 bases removed from V and 6 bases from J, the gap between germline ends came to 10 bases. CDR1 and CDR2 from the germline V gene are MDHEN and SYDVKM. The CDR3 is 13 residues long. The CDR3 reads CASSLGGRDGYTF. The CDR3 bases are TGTGCCAGCAGTTTAGGGGGGAGGGATGGCTACACCTTC.

CDR3 amino acids: CASSLTQGRYNEQFF. The CDR3, as DNA: TGTGCCAGCAGCTTAACGCAGGGTCGATACAATGAGCAGTTCTTC. This chain connects TRBV11-2 to TRBJ2-1; D possibly corresponds to TRBD1 (5 bases). Trimming stripped 2 bases from V and 4 bases from J, with 12 bases between. Germline-derived CDR1 and CDR2 are SGHAT and FQNNGV. The CDR3 length is 15 residues.